This T cell receptor beta chain derives from a study of spatial heterogeneity in lung cancer. Whole-study context: Sequencing consistently turned up more beta-chain sequences than alpha-chain sequences.

Via MiXCR, TCRdb re-called the 5' RACE reads, giving one row per CDR3 protein. The table lists under 40,000 distinct CDR3 sequences, less than 5.5% of them singletons. Time point given: sample taken at primary tumor resection. Tumor, nontumor lung or frozen PBMC supplied whole RNA that was sequenced unsorted. The 70 or so donors had untreated early-stage non-small cell lung cancer. Trimming stripped 5 bases from V and 5 bases from J, with 9 bases between. The CDR3 consists of 12 residues. The sample consisted of PBMCs, taken at surgery. The receptor comes from a female donor with early-stage non-small cell lung cancer. V gene TRBV12-3 or TRBV12-4 combines with J gene TRBJ2-5; D gene uncertain. The CDR3 DNA follows: TGTGCCAGCAGTAGTCCTTGGGAGACCCAGTACTTC. It translates to CASSSPWETQYF.